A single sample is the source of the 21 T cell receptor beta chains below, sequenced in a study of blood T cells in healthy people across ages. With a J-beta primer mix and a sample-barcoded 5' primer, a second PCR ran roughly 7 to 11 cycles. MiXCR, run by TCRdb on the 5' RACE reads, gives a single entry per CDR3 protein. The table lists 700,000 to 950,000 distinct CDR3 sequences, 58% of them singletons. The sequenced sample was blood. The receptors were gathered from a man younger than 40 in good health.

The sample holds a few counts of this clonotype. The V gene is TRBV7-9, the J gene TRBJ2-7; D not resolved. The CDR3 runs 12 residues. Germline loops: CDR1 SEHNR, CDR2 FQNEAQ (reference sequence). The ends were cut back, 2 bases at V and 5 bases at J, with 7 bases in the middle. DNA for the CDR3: TGTGCCAGCAGCTTAATCGTGCACGAGCAGTACTTC. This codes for CASSLIVHEQYF.

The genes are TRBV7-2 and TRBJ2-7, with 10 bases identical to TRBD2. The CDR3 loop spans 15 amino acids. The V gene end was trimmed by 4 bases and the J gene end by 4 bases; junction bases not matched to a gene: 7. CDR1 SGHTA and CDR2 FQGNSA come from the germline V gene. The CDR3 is CASSSEREGPYEQYF. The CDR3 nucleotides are TGTGCCAGCAGCTCCGAGCGGGAGGGCCCTTACGAGCAGTACTTC.

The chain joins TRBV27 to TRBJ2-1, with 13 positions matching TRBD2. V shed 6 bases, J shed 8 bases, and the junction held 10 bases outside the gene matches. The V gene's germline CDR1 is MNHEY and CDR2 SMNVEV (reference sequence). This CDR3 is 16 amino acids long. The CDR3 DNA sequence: TGTGCCAGCAGCCCTATTACTAGCGGGGGGGCGCATGAGCAGTTCTTC. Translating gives CASSPITSGGAHEQFF.

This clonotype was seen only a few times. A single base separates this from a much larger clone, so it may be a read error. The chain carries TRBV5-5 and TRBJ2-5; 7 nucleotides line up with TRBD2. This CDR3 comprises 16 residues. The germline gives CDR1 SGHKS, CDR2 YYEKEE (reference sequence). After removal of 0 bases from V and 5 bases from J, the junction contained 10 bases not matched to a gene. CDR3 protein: CASSLESWGGAETQYF. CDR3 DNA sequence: TGTGCCAGCAGCTTGGAGTCTTGGGGAGGGGCGGAGACCCAGTACTTC.

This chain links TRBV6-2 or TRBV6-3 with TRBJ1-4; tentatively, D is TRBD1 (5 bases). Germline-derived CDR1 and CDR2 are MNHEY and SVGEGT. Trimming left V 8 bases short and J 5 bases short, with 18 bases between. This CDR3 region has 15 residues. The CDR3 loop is CASQERGTANEKLFF. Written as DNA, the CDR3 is TGTGCCAGCCAGGAGAGAGGGACTGCGAATGAAAAACTGTTTTTT.

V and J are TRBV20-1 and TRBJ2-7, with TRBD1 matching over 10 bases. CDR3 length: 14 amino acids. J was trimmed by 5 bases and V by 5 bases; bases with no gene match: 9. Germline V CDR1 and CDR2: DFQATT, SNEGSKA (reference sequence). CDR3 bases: TGCAGTGCTGGCCCCCCGACAGGGGGCGACGAGCAGTACTTC. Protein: CSAGPPTGGDEQYF.

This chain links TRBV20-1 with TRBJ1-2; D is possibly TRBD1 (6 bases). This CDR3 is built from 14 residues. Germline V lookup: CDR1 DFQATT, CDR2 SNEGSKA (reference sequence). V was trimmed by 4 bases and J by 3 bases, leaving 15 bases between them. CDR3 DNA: TGCAGTGCTACGGGGGCGGGGGCCTACTATGGCTACACCTTC. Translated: CSATGAGAYYGYTF.

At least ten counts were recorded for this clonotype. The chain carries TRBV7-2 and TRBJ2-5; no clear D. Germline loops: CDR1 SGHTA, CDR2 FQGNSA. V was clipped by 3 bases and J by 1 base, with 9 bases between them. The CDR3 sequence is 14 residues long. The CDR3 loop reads CASSFQTVQETQYF. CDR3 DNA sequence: TGTGCCAGCAGCTTCCAGACGGTCCAAGAGACCCAGTACTTC.

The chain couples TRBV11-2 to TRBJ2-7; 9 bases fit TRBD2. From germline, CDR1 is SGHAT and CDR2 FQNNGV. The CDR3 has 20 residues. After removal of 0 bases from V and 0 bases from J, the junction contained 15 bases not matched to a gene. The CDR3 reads CASSLEGLAGTSHSSYEQYF. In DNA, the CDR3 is TGTGCCAGCAGCTTAGAGGGCCTAGCGGGAACCTCGCACAGCTCCTACGAGCAGTACTTC. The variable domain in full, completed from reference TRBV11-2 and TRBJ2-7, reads EAGVAQSPRYKIIEKRQSVAFWCNPISGHATLYWYQQILGQGPKLLIQFQNNGVVDDSQLPKDRFSAERLKGVDSTLKIQPAKLEDSAVYLCASSLEGLAGTSHSSYEQYFGPGTRLTVT.

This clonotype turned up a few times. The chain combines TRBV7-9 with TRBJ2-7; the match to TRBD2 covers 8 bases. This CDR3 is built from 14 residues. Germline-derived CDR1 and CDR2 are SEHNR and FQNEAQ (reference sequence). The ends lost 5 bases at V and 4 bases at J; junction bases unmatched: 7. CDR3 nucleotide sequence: TGTGCCAGCAGCCGCGGGACTAGTAGGTACGAGCAGTACTTC. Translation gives CASSRGTSRYEQYF.

The CDR3 DNA follows: TGTGCCAGCAGTGAAAGGGTCGGCAAAAGCACAGATACGCAGTATTTT. It specifies CASSERVGKSTDTQYF. The chain employs TRBV2 and TRBJ2-3; D gene uncertain. The V gene's germline CDR1 is SNHLY and CDR2 FYNNEI. Trimming cost V 2 bases and J 0 bases, with 12 bases left between them. The CDR3 has 16 residues. Full variable domain (remainder filled in from reference TRBV2 and TRBJ2-3): EPEVTQTPSHQVTQMGQEVILRCVPISNHLYFYWYRQILGQKVEFLVSFYNNEISEKSEIFDDQFSVERPDGSNFTLKIRSTKLEDSAMYFCASSERVGKSTDTQYFGPGTRLTVL.

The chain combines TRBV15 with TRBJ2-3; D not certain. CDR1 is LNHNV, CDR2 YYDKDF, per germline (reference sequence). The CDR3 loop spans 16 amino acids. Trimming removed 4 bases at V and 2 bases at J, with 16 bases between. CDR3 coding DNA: TGTGCCACCAGCACCGATGGAGCCTCCCCCACAGATACGCAGTATTTT. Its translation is CATSTDGASPTDTQYF.

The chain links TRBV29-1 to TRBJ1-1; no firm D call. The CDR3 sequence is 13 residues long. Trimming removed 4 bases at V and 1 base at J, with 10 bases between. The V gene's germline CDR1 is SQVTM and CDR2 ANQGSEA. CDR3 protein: CSVVEGGNTEAFF. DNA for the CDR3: TGCAGCGTTGTGGAGGGCGGGAACACTGAAGCTTTCTTT.

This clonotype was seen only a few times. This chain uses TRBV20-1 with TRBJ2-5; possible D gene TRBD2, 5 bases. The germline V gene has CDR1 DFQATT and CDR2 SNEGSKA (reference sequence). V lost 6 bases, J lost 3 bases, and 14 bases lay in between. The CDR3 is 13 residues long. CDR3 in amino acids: CSAPTAAKETQYF. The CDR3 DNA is TGCAGTGCCCCTACAGCGGCTAAAGAGACCCAGTACTTC.

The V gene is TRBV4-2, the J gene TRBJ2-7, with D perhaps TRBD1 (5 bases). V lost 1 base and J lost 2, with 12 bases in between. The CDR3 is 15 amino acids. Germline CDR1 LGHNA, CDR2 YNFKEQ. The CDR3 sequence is CASSQGSTGPYEQYF. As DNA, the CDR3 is TGTGCCAGCAGCCAAGGAAGTACAGGCCCCTACGAGCAGTACTTC.

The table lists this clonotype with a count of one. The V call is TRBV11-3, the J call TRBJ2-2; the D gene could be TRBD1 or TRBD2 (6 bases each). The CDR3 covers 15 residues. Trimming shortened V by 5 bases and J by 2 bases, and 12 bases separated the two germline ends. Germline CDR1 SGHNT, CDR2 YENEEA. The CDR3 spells CASSLTGTNTGELFF. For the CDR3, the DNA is TGTGCCAGCAGCCTCACAGGGACTAACACCGGGGAGCTGTTTTTT.

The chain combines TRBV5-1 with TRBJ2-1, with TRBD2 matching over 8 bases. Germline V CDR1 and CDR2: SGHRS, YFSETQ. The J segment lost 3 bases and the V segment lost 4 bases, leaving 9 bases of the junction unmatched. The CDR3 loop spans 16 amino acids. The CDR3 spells CASSTSGSSLYNEQFF. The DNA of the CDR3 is TGCGCCAGCAGCACGAGCGGGAGCAGCCTCTACAATGAGCAGTTCTTC.

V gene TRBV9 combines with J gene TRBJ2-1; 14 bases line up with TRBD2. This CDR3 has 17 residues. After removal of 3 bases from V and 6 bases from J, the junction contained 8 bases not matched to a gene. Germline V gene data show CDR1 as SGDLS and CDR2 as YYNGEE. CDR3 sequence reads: CASSDGTSGSEGNEQFF. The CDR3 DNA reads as TGTGCCAGCAGCGACGGGACTAGCGGGAGTGAAGGCAATGAGCAGTTCTTC.

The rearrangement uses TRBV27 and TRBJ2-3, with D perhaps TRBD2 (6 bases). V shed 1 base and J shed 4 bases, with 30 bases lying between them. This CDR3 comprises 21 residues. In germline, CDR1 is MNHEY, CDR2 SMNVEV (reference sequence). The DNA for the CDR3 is TGTGCCAGCAGTTTATGTTGTGTGCGGATCAGGATTGGGGGACTCGCAGATACGCAGTATTTT. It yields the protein CASSLCCVRIRIGGLADTQYF.

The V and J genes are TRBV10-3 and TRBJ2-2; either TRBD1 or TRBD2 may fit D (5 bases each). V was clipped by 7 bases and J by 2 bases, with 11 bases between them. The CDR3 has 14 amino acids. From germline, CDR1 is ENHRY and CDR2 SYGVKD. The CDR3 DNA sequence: TGTGCCATCACCGGGGACGGAAACACCGGGGAGCTGTTTTTT. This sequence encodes CAITGDGNTGELFF.

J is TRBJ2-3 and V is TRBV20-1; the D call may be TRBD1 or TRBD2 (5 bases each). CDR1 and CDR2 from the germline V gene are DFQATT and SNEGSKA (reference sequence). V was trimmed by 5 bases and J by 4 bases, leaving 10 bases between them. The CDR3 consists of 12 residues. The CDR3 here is CSAWGPSDTQYF. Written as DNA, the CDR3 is TGCAGTGCTTGGGGACCATCAGATACGCAGTATTTT.